The next 10 T cell receptor beta chains were all read from a single sample in a study of blood T cell repertoires in COVID-19. Using immunoSEQ multiplex PCR, the repertoire was profiled, and TCRdb retains in-frame clones only, with some absent. Among tens of thousands of clones, more than 80% were seen once, and the ten largest hold approximately 8.4%. The sample comprised peripheral blood. These receptors all come from a human donor in a cohort sampled during active COVID-19.

This clone was found once. This chain connects TRBV7-2 to TRBJ1-1, with TRBD1 matching over 11 bases. V lost 5 bases to trimming and J lost 5 bases; unmatched junction nucleotides: 7. The CDR3 loop spans 15 amino acids. Germline lookup yields CDR1 SGHTA and CDR2 FQGNSA. The CDR3 DNA reads as TGTGCCAGCAGCCCCAGGACAGGGGGCTATACTGAAGCTTTCTTT. Translated, it gives CASSPRTGGYTEAFF. The complete variable domain, with remaining parts taken from reference TRBV7-2 and TRBJ1-1, reads GAGVSQSPSNKVTEKGKDVELRCDPISGHTALYWYRQSLGQGLEFLIYFQGNSAPDKSGLPSDRFSAERTGGSVSTLTIQRTQQEDSAVYLCASSPRTGGYTEAFFGQGTRLTVV.

DNA for the CDR3: TGCGCCAGCAGCCGAACGACAGGGGGCGAGGCTGAAGCTTTCTTT. Translating it yields CASSRTTGGEAEAFF. The V and J genes are TRBV5-1 and TRBJ1-1; 10 bases are shared with TRBD1. CDR3 length equals 15 residues. J was trimmed by 6 bases and V by 4 bases; bases with no gene match: 9. Germline values: CDR1 SGHRS, CDR2 YFSETQ.

This chain connects TRBV21-1 to TRBJ2-2; the D call in the table, TRBD1, was not verified against the DNA. TRBV21-1 is a documented pseudogene. The CDR3 contains 18 residues. CDR3 DNA sequence: TGTGCCAGCAGCACCTCGGGACAGGATCACAGGTACACCGGGGAGCTGTTTTTT. Translating gives CASSTSGQDHRYTGELFF.

The CDR3 spells CASSLSRGAGANVLTF. The CDR3 DNA sequence: TGTGCCAGCAGCTTATCGCGAGGAGCTGGGGCCAACGTCCTGACTTTC. The V and J genes are TRBV7-9 and TRBJ2-6, with D hard to call. The CDR3 is made up of 16 amino acids. In germline, CDR1 is SEHNR, CDR2 FQNEAQ (reference sequence). V gave up 2 bases and J gave up 2 bases, with 10 bases separating them.

The rearrangement links TRBV7-3 to TRBJ2-1; 7 bases fit TRBD2. Trimming removed 6 bases from V and 5 bases from J; junction bases left unmatched: 13. Per the germline V gene, CDR1 is SGHTA and CDR2 is FQGTGA. The CDR3 length is 16 residues. CDR3 region: CASSRGGAGVNNEQFF. The CDR3 region has the DNA TGTGCCAGCAGTCGTGGAGGGGCGGGAGTTAACAATGAGCAGTTCTTC.

The chain is built from TRBV3-1 (or the pseudogene TRBV3-2) and TRBJ2-3, with 7 bases fitting TRBD2. The junction had 5 bases not matched to a gene; V was cut back by 4 bases and J by 1 base. This CDR3 spans 15 amino acids. Germline V gene sequence: CDR1 LGHDT, CDR2 YNNKEL (reference sequence). CDR3 in amino acids: CASSPGLGGTDTQYF. CDR3 DNA sequence: TGTGCCAGCAGCCCCGGACTAGGGGGCACAGATACGCAGTATTTT.

V and J are TRBV13 and TRBJ2-5; 7 positions agree with TRBD1. After removal of 3 bases from V and 3 bases from J, the junction contained 10 bases not matched to a gene. Germline lookup yields CDR1 PRHDT and CDR2 FYEKMQ (reference sequence). The CDR3 runs 16 residues. The CDR3 region has the DNA TGTGCCAGCAGCTTCCGGACAGGCGTCCTGGAAGAGACCCAGTACTTC. The encoded protein is CASSFRTGVLEETQYF.

The V and J genes are TRBV7-3 and TRBJ1-6; possible D gene TRBD1, 5 bases. Germline assignment: CDR1 SGHTA and CDR2 FQGTGA. Trimming left V 5 bases short and J 6 bases short, with 11 bases between. The CDR3 spans 14 residues. The chain's CDR3 is CASSLGHRNSPLHF. For the CDR3, the DNA is TGTGCCAGCAGCCTAGGACACCGTAATTCACCCCTCCACTTT.

The V and J genes are TRBV10-3 and TRBJ2-3, with TRBD2 identical over 12 bases. CDR1 and CDR2 (germline): ENHRY, SYGVKD. This CDR3 is 17 amino acids long. V was pared by 4 bases and J by 0 bases, with 5 bases of the junction left unmatched. The CDR3 coding sequence is TGTGCCATCAGTGGTACGACTAGCGGGGGTAGCACAGATACGCAGTATTTT. This translates into CAISGTTSGGSTDTQYF.

The chain employs TRBV5-1 and TRBJ2-5; 9 bases fit TRBD2. The germline CDR1 and CDR2 sequences are SGHRS and YFSETQ. The CDR3 is 16 amino acids. The V and J ends lost 0 bases and 5 bases, in that order; junction bases with no gene match: 8. CDR3 amino acids: CASSLEGGGARETQYF. CDR3 nucleotide sequence: TGCGCCAGCAGCTTGGAAGGCGGGGGGGCCCGGGAGACCCAGTACTTC.